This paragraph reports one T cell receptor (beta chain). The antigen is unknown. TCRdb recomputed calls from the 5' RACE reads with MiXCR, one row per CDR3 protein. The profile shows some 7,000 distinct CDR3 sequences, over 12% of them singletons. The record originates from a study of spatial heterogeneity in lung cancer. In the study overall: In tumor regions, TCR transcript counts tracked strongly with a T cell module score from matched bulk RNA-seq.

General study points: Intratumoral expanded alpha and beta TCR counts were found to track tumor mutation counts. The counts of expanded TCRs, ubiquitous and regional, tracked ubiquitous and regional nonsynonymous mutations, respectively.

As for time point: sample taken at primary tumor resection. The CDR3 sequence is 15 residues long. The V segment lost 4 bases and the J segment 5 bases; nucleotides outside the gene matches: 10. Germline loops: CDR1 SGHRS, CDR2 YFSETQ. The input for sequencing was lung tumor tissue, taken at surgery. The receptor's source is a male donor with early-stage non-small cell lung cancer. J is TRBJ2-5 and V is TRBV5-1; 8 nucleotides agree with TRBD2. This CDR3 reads CASSRSGRGRETQYF. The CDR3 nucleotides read TGCGCCAGCAGCAGGAGCGGGAGAGGGAGGGAGACCCAGTACTTC.